This T cell receptor (beta chain) was profiled in a study of beta chain features in type 1 diabetes. Study-wide points: Type 1 diabetes patients had TCRB CDR3s that were shorter (moderately but significantly so) in all four CD4+ subsets. Within the patient group, naive, central memory and Treg TCRB repertoires appeared more similar to each other than within healthy donors. HLA influence on TCRB rearrangement stayed unresolved here.

A heparinised blood draw that averaged about 0.11 L was obtained once from each donor. Sorting that relied on CD45RO/CCR7/CD25/CD127/CD95/CD27 yielded CD4+ naive, central memory, regulatory and stem cell-like memory cells. Isolated RNA was reverse transcribed in full, so expressed TCRB transcripts were sequenced. TCRdb keeps only in-frame clones here, not all; method: immunoSEQ multiplex PCR. The sample contains roughly 100,000 clones, 28% of which appear only once. Of note for this clone: Its specificity is not known.

With 4 bases clipped from V and 4 bases from J, the junction kept 3 bases outside the gene matches. The CDR3 contains 14 residues. Germline-derived CDR1 and CDR2 are MNHEY and SMNVEV (reference sequence). This chain links TRBV27 with TRBJ1-4; 7 bases line up with TRBD1. The TCR comes from a woman aged 18 to 35 with type 1 diabetes. Sequencing used central memory CD4+ T cells from blood. CDR3 loop: CASSWTGLNEKLFF. The CDR3 nucleotides are TGTGCCAGCAGTTGGACAGGTCTTAATGAAAAACTGTTTTTT.